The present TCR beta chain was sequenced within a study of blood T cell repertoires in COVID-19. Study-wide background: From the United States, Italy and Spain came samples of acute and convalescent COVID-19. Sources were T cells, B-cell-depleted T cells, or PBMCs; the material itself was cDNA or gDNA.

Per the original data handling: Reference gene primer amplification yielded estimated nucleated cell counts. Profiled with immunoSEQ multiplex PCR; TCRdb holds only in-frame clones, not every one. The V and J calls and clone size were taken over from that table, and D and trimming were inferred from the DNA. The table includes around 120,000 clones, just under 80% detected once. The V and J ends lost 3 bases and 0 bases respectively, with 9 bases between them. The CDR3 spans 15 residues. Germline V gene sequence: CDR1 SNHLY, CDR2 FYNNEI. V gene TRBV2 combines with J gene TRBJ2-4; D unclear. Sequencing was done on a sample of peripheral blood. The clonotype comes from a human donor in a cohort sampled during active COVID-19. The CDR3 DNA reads TGTGCCAGCAGTGAGACATTCCTAGCCAAAAACATTCAGTACTTC. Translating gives CASSETFLAKNIQYF.